This TCR beta chain was captured in a study of blood T cell repertoires in COVID-19. Study at large: The study drew acute and convalescent COVID-19 samples from the United States, Italy and Spain. From T cells, B-cell-depleted T cells, or PBMCs came the material, which was cDNA or gDNA.

The V segment lost 2 bases and the J segment 7 bases; nucleotides outside the gene matches: 4. Germline V gives CDR1 MNHNY, CDR2 SVGAGI (reference sequence). CDR3 length equals 14 residues. Original handling: Amplification from reference gene primers served as the basis for estimated nucleated cell counts. Using immunoSEQ multiplex PCR, the repertoire was profiled, and TCRdb retains in-frame clones only, with some absent. V and J calls plus clone size are reproduced from that table; the DNA served to infer D and trimming. The sample records tens of thousands of clones, more than 75% being singletons.

The rearrangement links TRBV6-6 to TRBJ1-3; 8 bases line up with TRBD1. The sequencing sample was made of peripheral blood. The sequence was collected from a human donor in a cohort sampled during active COVID-19. The DNA of the CDR3 is TGTGCCAGCAGTTACGACAGGGGTCGGAACACCATATATTTT. This sequence encodes CASSYDRGRNTIYF.